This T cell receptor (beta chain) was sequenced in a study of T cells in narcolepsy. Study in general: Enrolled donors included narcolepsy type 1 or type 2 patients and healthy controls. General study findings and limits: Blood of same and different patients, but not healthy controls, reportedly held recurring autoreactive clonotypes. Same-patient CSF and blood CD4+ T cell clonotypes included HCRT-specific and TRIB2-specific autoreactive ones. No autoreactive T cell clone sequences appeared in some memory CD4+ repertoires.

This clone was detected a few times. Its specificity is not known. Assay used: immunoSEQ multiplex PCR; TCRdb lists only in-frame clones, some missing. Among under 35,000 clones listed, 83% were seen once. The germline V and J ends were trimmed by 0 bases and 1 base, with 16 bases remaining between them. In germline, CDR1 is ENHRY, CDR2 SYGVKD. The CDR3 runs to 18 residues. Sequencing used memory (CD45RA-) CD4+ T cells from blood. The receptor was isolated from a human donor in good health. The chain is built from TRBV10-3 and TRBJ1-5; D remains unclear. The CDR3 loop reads CAISESGASLVSNQPQHF. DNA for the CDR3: TGTGCCATCAGTGAGTCGGGAGCTTCCCTTGTCAGCAATCAGCCCCAGCATTTT.